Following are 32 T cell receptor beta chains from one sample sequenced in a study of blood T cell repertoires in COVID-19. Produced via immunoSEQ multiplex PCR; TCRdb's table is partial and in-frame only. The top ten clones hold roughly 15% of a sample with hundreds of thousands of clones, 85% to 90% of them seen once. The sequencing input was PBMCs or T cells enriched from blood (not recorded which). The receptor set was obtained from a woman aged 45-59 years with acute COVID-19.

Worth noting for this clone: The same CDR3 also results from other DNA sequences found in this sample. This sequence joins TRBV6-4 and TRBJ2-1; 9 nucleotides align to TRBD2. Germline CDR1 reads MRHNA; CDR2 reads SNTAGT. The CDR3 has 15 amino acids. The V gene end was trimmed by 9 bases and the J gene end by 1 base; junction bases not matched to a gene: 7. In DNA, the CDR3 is TGTGCCAGTTCCCTTACTAGCGGGTCCTACAATGAGCAGTTCTTC. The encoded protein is CASSLTSGSYNEQFF.

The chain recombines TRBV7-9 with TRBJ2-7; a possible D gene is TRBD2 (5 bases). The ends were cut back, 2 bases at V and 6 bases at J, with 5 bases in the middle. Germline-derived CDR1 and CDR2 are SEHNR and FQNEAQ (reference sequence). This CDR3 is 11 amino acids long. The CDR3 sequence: CASSLLAEQYF. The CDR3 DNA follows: TGTGCCAGCAGCTTACTAGCCGAGCAGTACTTC.

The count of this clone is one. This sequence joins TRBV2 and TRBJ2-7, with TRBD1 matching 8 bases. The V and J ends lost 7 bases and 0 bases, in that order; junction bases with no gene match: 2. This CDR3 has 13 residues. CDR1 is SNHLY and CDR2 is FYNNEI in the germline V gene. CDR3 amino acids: CASKQGDSYEQYF. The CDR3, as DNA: TGTGCCAGCAAACAGGGGGACTCCTACGAGCAGTACTTC.

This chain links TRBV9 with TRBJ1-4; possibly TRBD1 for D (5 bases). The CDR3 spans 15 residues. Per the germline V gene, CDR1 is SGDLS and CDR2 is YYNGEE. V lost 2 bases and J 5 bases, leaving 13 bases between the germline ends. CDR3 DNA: TGTGCCAGCAGCGTTTGGAAGGGGCCGAATGAAAAACTGTTTTTT. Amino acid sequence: CASSVWKGPNEKLFF.

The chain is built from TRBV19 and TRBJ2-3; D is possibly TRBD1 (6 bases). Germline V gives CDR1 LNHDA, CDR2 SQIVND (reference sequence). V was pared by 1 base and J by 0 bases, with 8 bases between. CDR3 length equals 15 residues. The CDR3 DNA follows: TGTGCCAGTAGTATAGTAGGGGGTAGCACAGATACGCAGTATTTT. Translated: CASSIVGGSTDTQYF.

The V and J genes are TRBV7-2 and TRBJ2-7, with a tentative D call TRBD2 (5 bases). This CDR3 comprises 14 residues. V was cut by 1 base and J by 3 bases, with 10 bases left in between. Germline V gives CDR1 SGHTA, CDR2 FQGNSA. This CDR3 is CASSLVPGSYEQYF. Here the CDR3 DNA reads TGTGCCAGCAGCTTAGTTCCGGGAAGCTACGAGCAGTACTTC.

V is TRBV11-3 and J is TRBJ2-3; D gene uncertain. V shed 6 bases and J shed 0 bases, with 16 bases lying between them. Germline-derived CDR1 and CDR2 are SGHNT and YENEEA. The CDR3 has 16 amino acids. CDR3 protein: CASSPSYGVSTDTQYF. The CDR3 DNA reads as TGTGCCAGCAGTCCAAGCTACGGTGTTAGCACAGATACGCAGTATTTT.

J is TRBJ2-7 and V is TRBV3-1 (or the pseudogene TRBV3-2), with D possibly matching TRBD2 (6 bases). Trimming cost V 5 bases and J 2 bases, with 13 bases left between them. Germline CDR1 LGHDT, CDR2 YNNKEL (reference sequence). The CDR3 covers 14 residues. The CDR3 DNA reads TGTGCCAGCAGCTACGGGACTGGTCCCTACGAGCAGTACTTC. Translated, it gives CASSYGTGPYEQYF.

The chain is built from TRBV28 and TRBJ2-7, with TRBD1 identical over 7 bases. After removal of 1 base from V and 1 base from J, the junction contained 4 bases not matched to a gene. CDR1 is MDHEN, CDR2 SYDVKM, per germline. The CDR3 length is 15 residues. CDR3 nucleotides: TGTGCCAGCAGTTTATCGAGACAGGGATCCTACGAGCAGTACTTC. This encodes CASSLSRQGSYEQYF.

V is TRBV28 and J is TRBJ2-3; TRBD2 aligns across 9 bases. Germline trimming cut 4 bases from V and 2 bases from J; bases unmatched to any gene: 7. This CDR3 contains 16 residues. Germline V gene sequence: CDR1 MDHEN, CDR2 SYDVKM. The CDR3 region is CASSSAGTSPTDTQYF. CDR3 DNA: TGTGCCAGCAGTTCCGCCGGGACTAGCCCCACAGATACGCAGTATTTT.

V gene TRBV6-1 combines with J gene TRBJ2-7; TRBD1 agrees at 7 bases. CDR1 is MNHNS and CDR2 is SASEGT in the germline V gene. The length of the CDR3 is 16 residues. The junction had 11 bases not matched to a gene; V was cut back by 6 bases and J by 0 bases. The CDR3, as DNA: TGTGCCAGCAGGGAACAAGACAGGGACCCCTCCTACGAGCAGTACTTC. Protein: CASREQDRDPSYEQYF.

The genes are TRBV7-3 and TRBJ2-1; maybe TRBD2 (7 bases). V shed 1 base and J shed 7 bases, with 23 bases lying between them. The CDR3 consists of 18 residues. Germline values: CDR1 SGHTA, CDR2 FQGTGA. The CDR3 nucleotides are TGTGCCAGCAGCTTAAATGGGGGCAGCGGGATTGGTGGGAATGAGCAGTTCTTC. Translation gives CASSLNGGSGIGGNEQFF.

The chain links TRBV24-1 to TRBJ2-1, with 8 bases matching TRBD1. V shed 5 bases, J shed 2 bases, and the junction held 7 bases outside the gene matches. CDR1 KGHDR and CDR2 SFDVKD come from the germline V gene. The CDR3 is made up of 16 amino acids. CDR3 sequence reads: CATSATSTGAYNEQFF. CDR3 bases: TGTGCCACCAGTGCAACCTCGACAGGGGCCTACAATGAGCAGTTCTTC.

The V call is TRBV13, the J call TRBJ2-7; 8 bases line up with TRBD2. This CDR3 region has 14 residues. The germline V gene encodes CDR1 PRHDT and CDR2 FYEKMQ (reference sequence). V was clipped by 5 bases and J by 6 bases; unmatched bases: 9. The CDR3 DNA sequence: TGTGCCAGCAGCCGCAGGACTAGCTTTGGCGAGCAGTACTTC. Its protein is CASSRRTSFGEQYF.

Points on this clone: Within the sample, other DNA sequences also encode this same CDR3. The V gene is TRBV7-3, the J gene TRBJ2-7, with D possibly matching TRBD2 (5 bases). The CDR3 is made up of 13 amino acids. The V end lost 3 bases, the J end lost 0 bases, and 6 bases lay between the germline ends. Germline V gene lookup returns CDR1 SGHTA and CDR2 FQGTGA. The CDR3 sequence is CASSFGSSYEQYF. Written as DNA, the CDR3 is TGTGCCAGCAGCTTTGGGAGCTCCTACGAGCAGTACTTC.

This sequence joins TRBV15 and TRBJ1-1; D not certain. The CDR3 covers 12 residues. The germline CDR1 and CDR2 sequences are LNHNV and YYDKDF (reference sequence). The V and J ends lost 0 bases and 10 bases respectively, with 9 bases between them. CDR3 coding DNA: TGTGCCACCAGCAGAGAGGCAAGAATAGCTTTCTTT. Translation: CATSREARIAFF.

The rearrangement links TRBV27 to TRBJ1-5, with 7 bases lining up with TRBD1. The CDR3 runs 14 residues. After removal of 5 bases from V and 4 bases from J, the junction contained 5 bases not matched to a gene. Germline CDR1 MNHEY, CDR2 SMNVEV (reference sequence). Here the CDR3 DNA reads TGTGCCAGCAGTAACAGGGGCGGGAATCAGCCCCAGCATTTT. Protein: CASSNRGGNQPQHF.

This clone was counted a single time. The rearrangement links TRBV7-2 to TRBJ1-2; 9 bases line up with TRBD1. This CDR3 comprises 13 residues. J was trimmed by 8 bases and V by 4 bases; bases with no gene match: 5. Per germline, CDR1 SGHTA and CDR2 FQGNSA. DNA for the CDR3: TGTGCCAGCAGCTACAGGGGGCGTCGGGGCTACACCTTC. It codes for CASSYRGRRGYTF.

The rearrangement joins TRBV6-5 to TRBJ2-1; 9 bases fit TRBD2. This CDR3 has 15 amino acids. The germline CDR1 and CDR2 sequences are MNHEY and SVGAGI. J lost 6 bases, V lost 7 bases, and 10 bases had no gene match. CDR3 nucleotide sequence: TGTGCCAGCAAGCACTTAGCGGGAGAACGCAATGAGCAGTTCTTC. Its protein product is CASKHLAGERNEQFF.

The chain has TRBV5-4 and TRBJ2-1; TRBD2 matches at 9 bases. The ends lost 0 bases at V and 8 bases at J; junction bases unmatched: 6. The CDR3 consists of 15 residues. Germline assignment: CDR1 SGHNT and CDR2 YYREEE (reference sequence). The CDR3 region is CASSLDGAGGDEQFF. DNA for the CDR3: TGTGCCAGCAGCTTGGATGGGGCGGGAGGGGATGAGCAGTTCTTC.

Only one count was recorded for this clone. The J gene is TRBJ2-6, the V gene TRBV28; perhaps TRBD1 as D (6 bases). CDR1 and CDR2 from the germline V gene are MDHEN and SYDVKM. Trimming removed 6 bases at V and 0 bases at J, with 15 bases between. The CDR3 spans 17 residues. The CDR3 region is CASSDPGHISGANVLTF. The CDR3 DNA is TGTGCCAGCAGCGATCCGGGACACATCTCTGGGGCCAACGTCCTGACTTTC.

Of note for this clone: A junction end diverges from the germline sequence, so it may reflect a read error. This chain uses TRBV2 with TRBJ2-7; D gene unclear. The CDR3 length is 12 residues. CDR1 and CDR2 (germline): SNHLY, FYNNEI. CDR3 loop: CASSPFSSEQYF. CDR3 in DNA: TGTGCCAGCAGTCCTTTTTCCTCCGAGCAGTACTTC.

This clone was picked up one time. CDR3 bases: TGTGCCAGCAGCCGGACAGGGAGCTCCTACGAGCAGTACTTC. Translating gives CASSRTGSSYEQYF. This chain links TRBV27 with TRBJ2-7; the match to TRBD1 covers 8 bases. Germline V gene lookup returns CDR1 MNHEY and CDR2 SMNVEV (reference sequence). V lost 6 bases to trimming and J lost 0 bases; unmatched junction nucleotides: 4. The CDR3 runs to 14 residues.

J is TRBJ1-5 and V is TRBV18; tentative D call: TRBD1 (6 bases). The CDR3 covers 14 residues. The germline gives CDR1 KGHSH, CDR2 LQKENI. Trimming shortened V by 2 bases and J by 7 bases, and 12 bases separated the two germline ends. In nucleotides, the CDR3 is TGTGCCAGCTCACCAACAGGGACGGGCCAGCCCCAGCATTTT. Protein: CASSPTGTGQPQHF. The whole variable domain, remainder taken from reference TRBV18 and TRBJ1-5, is NAGVMQNPRHLVRRRGQEARLRCSPMKGHSHVYWYRQLPEEGLKFMVYLQKENIIDESGMPKERFSAEFPKEGPSILRIQQVVRGDSAAYFCASSPTGTGQPQHFGDGTRLSIL.

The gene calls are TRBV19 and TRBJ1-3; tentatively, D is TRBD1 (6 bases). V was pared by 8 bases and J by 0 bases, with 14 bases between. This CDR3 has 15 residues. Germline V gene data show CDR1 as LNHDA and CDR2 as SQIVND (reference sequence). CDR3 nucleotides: TGTGCCAGTCTAGACAGGATCCACTCTGGAAACACCATATATTTT. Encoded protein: CASLDRIHSGNTIYF.

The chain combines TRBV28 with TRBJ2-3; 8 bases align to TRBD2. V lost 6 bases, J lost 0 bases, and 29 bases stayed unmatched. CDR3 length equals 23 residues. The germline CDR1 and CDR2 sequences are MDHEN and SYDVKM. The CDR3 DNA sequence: TGTGCCAGCAGCTCCCGTTCATTGCGGGAGGACTTAAGACACCATTATAGCACAGATACGCAGTATTTT. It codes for CASSSRSLREDLRHHYSTDTQYF. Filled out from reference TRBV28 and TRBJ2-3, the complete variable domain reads DVKVTQSSRYLVKRTGEKVFLECVQDMDHENMFWYRQDPGLGLRLIYFSYDVKMKEKGDIPEGYSVSREKKERFSLILESASTNQTSMYLCASSSRSLREDLRHHYSTDTQYFGPGTRLTVL.

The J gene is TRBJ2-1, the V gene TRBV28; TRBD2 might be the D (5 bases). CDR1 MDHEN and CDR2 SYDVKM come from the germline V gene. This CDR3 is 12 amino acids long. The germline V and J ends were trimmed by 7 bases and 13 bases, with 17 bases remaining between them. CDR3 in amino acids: CASTRGSGLQFF. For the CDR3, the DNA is TGTGCCAGCACCCGAGGGTCAGGATTACAGTTCTTC.

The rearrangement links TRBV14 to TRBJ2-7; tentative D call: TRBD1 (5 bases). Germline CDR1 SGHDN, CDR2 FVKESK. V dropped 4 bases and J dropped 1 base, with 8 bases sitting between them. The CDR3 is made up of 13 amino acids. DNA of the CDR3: TGTGCCAGCAGCCCTCACAGGTCCTACGAGCAGTACTTC. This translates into CASSPHRSYEQYF. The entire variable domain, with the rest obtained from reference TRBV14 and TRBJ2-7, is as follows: EAGVTQFPSHSVIEKGQTVTLRCDPISGHDNLYWYRRVMGKEIKFLLHFVKESKQDESGMPNNRFLAERTGGTYSTLKVQPAELEDSGVYFCASSPHRSYEQYFGPGTRLTVT.

The CDR3 here is CASSQVGGEQFF. CDR3 coding DNA: TGCGCCAGCAGCCAAGTGGGGGGAGAGCAGTTCTTC. J is TRBJ2-1 and V is TRBV4-1; maybe TRBD2 (6 bases). V gave up 1 base and J gave up 10 bases, with 8 bases separating them. CDR1 MGHRA and CDR2 YSYEKL come from the germline V gene. The CDR3 spans 12 residues.

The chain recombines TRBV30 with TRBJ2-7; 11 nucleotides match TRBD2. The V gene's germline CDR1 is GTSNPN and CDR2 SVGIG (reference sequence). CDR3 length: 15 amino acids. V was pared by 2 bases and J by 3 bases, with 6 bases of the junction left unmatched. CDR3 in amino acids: CAWSIGTSGNYEQYF. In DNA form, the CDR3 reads TGTGCCTGGAGTATAGGGACTAGCGGAAACTACGAGCAGTACTTC.

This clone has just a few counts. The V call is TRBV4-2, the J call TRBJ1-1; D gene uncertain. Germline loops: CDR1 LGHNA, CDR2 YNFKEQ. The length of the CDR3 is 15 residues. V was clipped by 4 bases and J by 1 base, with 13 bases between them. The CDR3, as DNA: TGTGCCAGCAGCCGGAGCGGGGTAGCGAACACTGAAGCTTTCTTT. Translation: CASSRSGVANTEAFF.

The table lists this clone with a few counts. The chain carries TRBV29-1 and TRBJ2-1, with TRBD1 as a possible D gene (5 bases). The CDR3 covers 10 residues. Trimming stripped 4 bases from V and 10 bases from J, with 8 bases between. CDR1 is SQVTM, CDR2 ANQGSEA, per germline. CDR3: CSVADMEQFF. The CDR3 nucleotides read TGCAGCGTTGCGGACATGGAGCAGTTCTTC.